A single sample is the source of the 8 T cell receptor beta chains below, sequenced in a study of cytomegalovirus exposure and HLA in healthy donors (dated by TCRdb to about 2017). Library generation was performed with the immunoSEQ multiplex PCR assay. For the multiplex PCR, a mixture combining 60 forward primers for TCR Vbeta segments and 13 reverse primers for TCR Jbeta segments was used. TCRdb provides this immuneACCESS table in a form limited to in-frame rearrangements. Some clones are lacking; in checked studies, under half of them reflect an unresolved V gene, and why the rest are absent is not known. The sample contains some 170,000 clones, 82% of them found a single time. The ten biggest clones cover around 0.97% of the sample. The sample comprised PBMCs. Receptor source: a girl aged 2-10 years in good health and CMV-seropositive.

CDR3 DNA: TGTGCCAGCAGCTTCAAGACCGGGACTGTGACTGAAGCTTTCTTT. Protein sequence: CASSFKTGTVTEAFF. This chain joins TRBV5-4 and TRBJ1-1, with D tentatively TRBD1 (5 bases). Trimming cost V 2 bases and J 5 bases, with 16 bases left between them. This CDR3 comprises 15 residues. Germline V gene lookup returns CDR1 SGHNT and CDR2 YYREEE (reference sequence).

V and J are TRBV9 and TRBJ2-2; 14 bases are shared with TRBD2. Germline CDR1 and CDR2: SGDLS and YYNGEE. The CDR3 has 18 residues. V shed 4 bases, J shed 0 bases, and the junction held 5 bases outside the gene matches. CDR3 protein: CASSTPGLAGANTGELFF. For the CDR3, the DNA is TGTGCCAGCAGCACCCCGGGACTAGCGGGGGCGAACACCGGGGAGCTGTTTTTT. Full variable domain (missing parts from reference TRBV9 and TRBJ2-2): DSGVTQTPKHLITATGQRVTLRCSPRSGDLSVYWYQQSLDQGLQFLIQYYNGEERAKGNILERFSAQQFPDLHSELNLSSLELGDSALYFCASSTPGLAGANTGELFFGEGSRLTVL.

The V call is TRBV27, the J call TRBJ2-1; D gene unclear. The CDR3 is 12 amino acids. Per the germline V gene, CDR1 is MNHEY and CDR2 is SMNVEV (reference sequence). Trimming cost V 7 bases and J 0 bases, with 4 bases left between them. CDR3 sequence (DNA): TGTGCCAGCACTCCCTCCTACAATGAGCAGTTCTTC. It translates to CASTPSYNEQFF.

This chain connects TRBV7-2 to TRBJ2-3, with D hard to call. The V gene's germline CDR1 is SGHTA and CDR2 FQGNSA. Trimming removed 3 bases from V and 6 bases from J, with 7 bases in between. The CDR3 spans 12 residues. The CDR3 coding sequence is TGTGCCAGCAGCTTTTCTTTGGATACGCAGTATTTT. Encoded protein: CASSFSLDTQYF. Drawing the rest from reference TRBV7-2 and TRBJ2-3, the complete variable domain is GAGVSQSPSNKVTEKGKDVELRCDPISGHTALYWYRQSLGQGLEFLIYFQGNSAPDKSGLPSDRFSAERTGGSVSTLTIQRTQQEDSAVYLCASSFSLDTQYFGPGTRLTVL.

The CDR3 here is CASSATSGSYNEQFF. The CDR3 DNA reads TGTGCCAGCAGTGCGACTAGCGGATCCTACAATGAGCAGTTCTTC. This rearrangement joins TRBV6-1 to TRBJ2-1, with TRBD2 matching over 9 bases. This CDR3 comprises 15 residues. With 4 bases clipped from V and 1 base from J, the junction kept 2 bases outside the gene matches. Germline CDR1 and CDR2: MNHNS and SASEGT.

This clone was found once. The J gene is TRBJ2-5, the V gene TRBV5-4; D possibly corresponds to TRBD2 (5 bases). The V end was cut by 2 bases, the J end by 4 bases, with 12 bases between. The CDR3 extends over 14 amino acids. CDR1 is SGHNT, CDR2 YYREEE, per germline (reference sequence). CDR3 in DNA: TGTGCCAGCAGCTTCGGGATAGCTGGAGAGACCCAGTACTTC. It yields the protein CASSFGIAGETQYF.

Details on this clone: One junction end disagrees with the germline gene, perhaps due to a read error. This sequence joins TRBV28 and TRBJ2-7; 7 positions match TRBD1. CDR1 and CDR2 from the germline V gene are MDHEN and SYDVKM. This CDR3 is 15 amino acids long. DNA for the CDR3: TGTGCCAGCAGCCTCAATCCGGACAGGAGATACGAGCAGTCCTTC. Its protein product is CASSLNPDRRYEQSF. Using reference TRBV28 and TRBJ2-7 for the parts outside the CDR3, the full variable domain is DVKVTQSSRYLVKRTGEKVFLECVQDMDHENMFWYRQDPGLGLRLIYFSYDVKMKEKGDIPEGYSVSREKKERFSLILESASTNQTSMYLCASSLNPDRRYEQSFGPGTRLTVT.

The rearrangement links TRBV27 to TRBJ1-2, with 8 bases aligning to TRBD1. J gave up 4 bases and V 5 bases, and 9 bases lay outside the gene matches. The length of the CDR3 is 15 residues. Germline loops: CDR1 MNHEY, CDR2 SMNVEV (reference sequence). For the CDR3, the DNA is TGTGCCAGCAGTCCCCTTGACAGGGGAGCCTATGGCTACACCTTC. Translated, it gives CASSPLDRGAYGYTF.